These 22 T cell receptor beta chains originate from one sample sequenced in a study of cytomegalovirus exposure and HLA in healthy donors. Clones were sequenced by immunoSEQ multiplex PCR, and TCRdb holds only the in-frame ones, with some missing. The table has almost 200,000 clones, roughly 81% seen once. The source material was PBMCs. The receptors were gathered from a woman younger than 45 in good health and CMV-seronegative.

The CDR3 sequence: CASRHDSRNTEAFF. CDR3 sequence (DNA): TGCGCCAGCAGACACGACAGCAGGAACACTGAAGCTTTCTTT. The chain joins TRBV5-1 to TRBJ1-1; weak D call: TRBD1 (5 bases). CDR1 and CDR2 (germline): SGHRS, YFSETQ. The CDR3 is 14 amino acids. The V end lost 5 bases, the J end lost 1 base, and 12 bases lay between the germline ends.

This clone was found once. The V call is TRBV5-6, the J call TRBJ2-7; TRBD1 aligns across 10 bases. Unmatched junction bases numbered 4, after V lost 4 bases and J lost 3 bases. Germline CDR1 and CDR2: SGHDT and YYEEEE. The CDR3 spans 14 residues. DNA of the CDR3: TGTGCCAGCAGCCTGACAGGGGGCAACTACGAGCAGTACTTC. This sequence encodes CASSLTGGNYEQYF.

The J gene is TRBJ1-5, the V gene TRBV18; 7 positions match TRBD1. The CDR3 runs 14 residues. V lost 6 bases, J lost 2 bases, and 4 bases stayed unmatched. Germline V gives CDR1 KGHSH, CDR2 LQKENI. Here the CDR3 reads CASSQGEGNQPQHF. For the CDR3, the DNA is TGTGCCAGCTCTCAGGGGGAGGGCAATCAGCCCCAGCATTTT.

DNA for the CDR3: TGTGCCAGCAGTGAACGACAAATGAACACTGAAGCTTTCTTT. This codes for CASSERQMNTEAFF. The rearrangement uses TRBV2 and TRBJ1-1; D is ambiguous. Between the trimmed V and J ends, which lost 2 bases and 0 bases, there was a span of 7 bases. Germline values: CDR1 SNHLY, CDR2 FYNNEI. The CDR3 sequence is 14 residues long.

The gene calls are TRBV28 and TRBJ2-3; 10 nucleotides line up with TRBD2. Trimming at V came to 6 bases and at J to 3 bases, leaving 3 bases not matched to a gene. The CDR3 length is 14 residues. From germline, CDR1 is MDHEN and CDR2 SYDVKM. The DNA of the CDR3 is TGTGCCAGCAGGAGCGGGGGGGCTACAGATACGCAGTATTTT. Encoded protein: CASRSGGATDTQYF.

This rearrangement joins TRBV4-2 to TRBJ2-6, with a tentative D call TRBD2 (7 bases). Looked up from germline, CDR1 is LGHNA and CDR2 is YNFKEQ. V was clipped by 0 bases and J by 3 bases, with 27 bases between them. The CDR3 is made up of 22 amino acids. Here the CDR3 DNA reads TGTGCCAGCAGCCAAGAGGGGACCTCACCCGGACGGGGGGCATATGGGGCCAACGTCCTGACTTTC. As protein: CASSQEGTSPGRGAYGANVLTF.

In its sample, this clone was seen many times. The chain carries TRBV7-2 and TRBJ1-5, with TRBD1 identical over 10 bases. Germline values: CDR1 SGHTA, CDR2 FQGNSA. CDR3 size: 15 residues. J lost 2 bases, V lost 5 bases, and 3 bases had no gene match. CDR3 nucleotides: TGTGCCAGCAGCCCCGGACAGGGGGGCAATCAGCCCCAGCATTTT. Its translation: CASSPGQGGNQPQHF.

The rearrangement joins TRBV6-6 to TRBJ2-7; 10 bases agree with TRBD1. V was clipped by 7 bases and J by 2 bases; unmatched bases: 5. This CDR3 is 14 amino acids long. CDR1 is MNHNY, CDR2 SVGAGI, per germline (reference sequence). The CDR3 loop reads CASTVGTGAYEQYF. As DNA, the CDR3 is TGTGCCAGCACAGTAGGGACAGGGGCCTACGAGCAGTACTTC.

The chain employs TRBV7-2 and TRBJ1-5; 8 bases are a match to TRBD1. The CDR3 has 15 residues. The V gene's germline CDR1 is SGHTA and CDR2 FQGNSA. Trimming removed 4 bases from V and 7 bases from J; junction bases left unmatched: 9. In DNA, the CDR3 is TGTGCCAGCAGCTCCCCGGGACAGGCCGGCCAGCCCCAGCATTTT. Translating it yields CASSSPGQAGQPQHF. The full variable domain, in which reference TRBV7-2 and TRBJ1-5 provide the parts outside the CDR3, is GAGVSQSPSNKVTEKGKDVELRCDPISGHTALYWYRQSLGQGLEFLIYFQGNSAPDKSGLPSDRFSAERTGGSVSTLTIQRTQQEDSAVYLCASSSPGQAGQPQHFGDGTRLSIL.

J is TRBJ1-2 and V is TRBV29-1, with D unresolved. The CDR3 loop spans 12 amino acids. CDR1 SQVTM and CDR2 ANQGSEA come from the germline V gene. The V end was cut by 4 bases, the J end by 12 bases, with 18 bases between. CDR3 residues: CSVVLDTRRDTF. The CDR3 DNA follows: TGCAGCGTTGTGTTAGACACCAGGAGGGACACCTTC.

About this clone: This specimen includes other DNA sequences encoding the same CDR3. CDR3 region: CASSSGGGGSYEQYF. The CDR3 DNA is TGTGCCAGCAGTTCGGGGGGAGGGGGTTCCTACGAGCAGTACTTC. The V gene is TRBV6-5, the J gene TRBJ2-7, with D maybe TRBD2 (7 bases). This CDR3 comprises 15 residues. The V end lost 4 bases, the J end lost 1 base, and 14 bases lay between the germline ends. From germline, CDR1 is MNHEY and CDR2 SVGAGI.

The V gene is TRBV14, the J gene TRBJ2-3, with unresolved D. The CDR3 length is 17 residues. Germline V gene data show CDR1 as SGHDN and CDR2 as FVKESK. V lost 1 base, J lost 0 bases, and 14 bases lay in between. The CDR3 region is CASSQAARTESTDTQYF. CDR3 nucleotides: TGTGCCAGCAGCCAAGCTGCTAGAACTGAGAGCACAGATACGCAGTATTTT.

The chain joins TRBV5-6 to TRBJ2-7, with D possibly being TRBD1 (5 bases). V lost 1 base, J lost 7 bases, and 15 bases lay in between. The CDR3 is 14 amino acids. CDR1 SGHDT and CDR2 YYEEEE come from the germline V gene. CDR3 sequence reads: CASSLLAGPREQYF. In DNA, the CDR3 is TGTGCCAGCAGCTTGCTGGCAGGGCCAAGGGAGCAGTACTTC.

On this clone itself: The sample contains more than one DNA sequence encoding this CDR3. V is TRBV6-5 and J is TRBJ1-5; D may be TRBD1 (5 bases). CDR1 MNHEY and CDR2 SVGAGI come from the germline V gene. The CDR3 sequence is 14 residues long. V was shortened by 2 bases and J by 2 bases, with 7 bases between the two germline ends. Here the CDR3 reads CASSYRGGNQPQHF. The CDR3 nucleotides read TGTGCCAGCAGTTACCGGGGGGGCAATCAGCCCCAGCATTTT.

V usage is TRBV27 and J usage is TRBJ2-1; 10 nucleotides match TRBD2. Per germline, CDR1 MNHEY and CDR2 SMNVEV (reference sequence). J was trimmed by 7 bases and V by 4 bases; bases with no gene match: 7. The length of the CDR3 is 15 residues. The CDR3 region has the DNA TGTGCCAGCAGTTCCCTAGCGGGAGCGAGAAATGAGCAGTTCTTC. It codes for CASSSLAGARNEQFF.

Only one count was recorded for this clone. The chain has TRBV5-1 and TRBJ1-1; 8 nucleotides line up with TRBD1. After removal of 0 bases from V and 6 bases from J, the junction contained 10 bases not matched to a gene. The CDR3 runs to 16 residues. Per the germline V gene, CDR1 is SGHRS and CDR2 is YFSETQ. The CDR3 region is CASSLVVGAQGAEAFF. CDR3 in DNA: TGCGCCAGCAGCTTGGTGGTGGGGGCACAGGGGGCTGAAGCTTTCTTT.

The V call is TRBV2, the J call TRBJ1-6; 7 positions match TRBD1. With V trimmed by 3 bases and J by 7 bases, 12 bases remained unmatched. Germline V lookup: CDR1 SNHLY, CDR2 FYNNEI. The CDR3 is 17 residues long. The CDR3 DNA follows: TGTGCCAGCAGTGAGCGGATCTGGGACAGCAAAAATTCACCCCTCCACTTT. Its protein is CASSERIWDSKNSPLHF.

This chain connects TRBV29-1 to TRBJ2-5; TRBD1 matches 10 bases. The V and J ends lost 5 bases and 4 bases, in that order; junction bases with no gene match: 4. The CDR3 totals 13 residues. Germline V gene sequence: CDR1 SQVTM, CDR2 ANQGSEA. Here the CDR3 DNA reads TGCAGCGTTTGGACAGGGGGGGGAGAGACCCAGTACTTC. Protein sequence: CSVWTGGGETQYF.

The gene calls are TRBV5-1 and TRBJ2-1, with 8 bases identical to TRBD2. Germline lookup yields CDR1 SGHRS and CDR2 YFSETQ. With 4 bases clipped from V and 6 bases from J, the junction kept 6 bases outside the gene matches. The CDR3 has 14 residues. CDR3 nucleotides: TGCGCCAGCAGCCGCGCAGCGGGAGTCAATGAGCAGTTCTTC. Its translation: CASSRAAGVNEQFF.

The chain recombines TRBV29-1 with TRBJ2-2; D is perhaps TRBD2 (6 bases). In germline, CDR1 is SQVTM, CDR2 ANQGSEA. This CDR3 region has 14 residues. Trimming stripped 4 bases from V and 1 base from J, with 10 bases between. The DNA of the CDR3 is TGCAGCGTTGGCGGGGTTAGGAACACCGGGGAGCTGTTTTTT. Protein: CSVGGVRNTGELFF.

This clone was seen once. The chain carries TRBV30 and TRBJ2-1, with D unresolved. V gave up 0 bases and J gave up 6 bases, with 6 bases separating them. Germline V lookup: CDR1 GTSNPN, CDR2 SVGIG (reference sequence). The CDR3 sequence is 12 residues long. The CDR3 bases are TGTGCCTGGAGTGTAATCCTCAATGAGCAGTTCTTC. Amino acid sequence: CAWSVILNEQFF.

This clone was counted many times. This rearrangement joins TRBV19 to TRBJ1-1; tentatively, D is TRBD1 (5 bases). The CDR3 is 13 residues long. The germline V gene has CDR1 LNHDA and CDR2 SQIVND (reference sequence). Trimming took 3 bases from V and 5 from J, leaving 10 bases between them. The CDR3 sequence: CASSIQGNTEAFF. CDR3 nucleotides: TGTGCCAGTAGTATCCAGGGAAATACTGAAGCTTTCTTT.